This T cell receptor (beta chain) derives from a study of regulatory T cells in long-lasting Graves disease. The TCR beta library used iRepertoire HTBI primers with Arm-PCR amplification of CDR3. One entry per CDR3 protein results from TCRdb running MiXCR on the multiplex PCR reads. The sample lists approximately 540,000 distinct CDR3 sequences, 12% occurring once. Germline CDR1 DFQATT, CDR2 SNEGSKA (reference sequence). The CDR3 is 13 residues long. V shed 5 bases, J shed 1 base, and the junction held 4 bases outside the gene matches. Regarding time point: newly diagnosed GD, antithyroid drugs for less than 3 months. TCR sequences were obtained from RNA taken from PBMCs. This sample was shared with a second study, whose subject was T cells in Graves' hyperthyroidism and ophthalmopathy.

The sequence was collected from a woman in her twenties or thirties with Graves disease. Specimen: peripheral blood mononuclear cells (PBMCs), collected at new diagnosis, from a patient treated with antithyroid drugs. The chain combines TRBV20-1 with TRBJ1-1; TRBD1 agrees at 7 bases. CDR3 DNA sequence: TGCAGTGCTCTTAAGGGGGCGAACACTGAAGCTTTCTTT. It specifies CSALKGANTEAFF.